This T cell receptor beta chain came from a study of early stage breast cancer tumors. Overall study: Samples were sequenced at about 9.7-fold average coverage.

This CDR3 region has 13 residues. Germline V gene sequence: CDR1 LNHNV, CDR2 YYDKDF (reference sequence). V was clipped by 5 bases and J by 0 bases, with 7 bases between them. Assay used: immunoSEQ multiplex PCR; TCRdb lists only in-frame clones, some missing. This sample carries 60,000 to 75,000 clones, around 80% of them seen once, and the ten largest clones take 4.7%. The sequence derives from a person aged 40 to 49 with breast cancer. The V and J genes are TRBV15 and TRBJ1-2; D possibly corresponds to TRBD1 (5 bases). Sample: blood. The CDR3 DNA sequence: TGTGCCACCAGCCCGGGACCTAACTATGGCTACACCTTC. Its translation: CATSPGPNYGYTF.